This T cell receptor beta chain was documented in a study of cytomegalovirus exposure and HLA in healthy donors (dated by TCRdb to between 2016 and 2019). Regarding the study in general: An earlier analysis of fewer than 750 of the donors reported roughly 300 Gb of sequence data and around 120 million unique TCR beta sequences obtained from some 170 million T cells. An early release that covered about 600 HLA-typed donors contained around 330 gigabases of sequencing data and some 87 million unique TCR sequences. Of the roughly 400 genotyped donors, about 80% fell in the genetic ancestry cluster associated with self-reported Caucasian donors. The study was designed to test whether signatures of past pathogen exposure could be identified by cataloging public T cell receptors. The T cell repertoires of several hundred subjects were profiled by immunosequencing and related to cytomegalovirus serostatus. In addition to the first cohort of around 670 subjects, a separate validation cohort of approximately 130 different subjects was used. High-throughput TCR immunosequencing, statistical association of individual TCRs with disease status, and machine learning were combined to predict cytomegalovirus infection status. A later analysis re-analyzed previously published TCR beta repertoires from approximately 670 donors and added high-resolution HLA genotyping to study TCR occurrence patterns. Rather than using new phenotypic data, the later analysis identified candidate immune exposures from TCR beta sequences and from how often those sequences occurred across donors. To decide whether each TCR beta V gene segment behaved as functional or pseudogenic, an earlier analysis of several hundred of the donors relied on high-throughput TCR beta sequencing. Donor age, sex, ethnicity and CMV serostatus were compiled alongside the repertoire data. In a later genetic analysis, genome-wide SNP genotypes for about 55% of the roughly 670 donors were used, and that subset was treated as a discovery cohort. Every repertoire in the discovery cohort had been generated on one and the same sequencing platform. Class I and class II HLA loci were covered by the typing at four-digit resolution. The number of donors typed differed by locus, with roughly 629-640 for A, B, C, DRB1 and DQB1, around 560 for DQA1, 606 for DPA1, and some 450 for DPB1. Roughly five DR-DQ haplotypes were handled as single units for association and clustering because linkage in the cohort was strong. On average, over 200,000 unique TCR beta nucleotide sequences were sequenced per donor among about 400 genotyped donors of the cohort, with 15% to 20% of those sequences being non-productive. Results and caveats for the whole study, not just this receptor: In vitro tests confirmed that a few of the cytomegalovirus-associated TCR beta chains recognize cytomegalovirus antigens. Linkage disequilibrium might explain the correlated functional status among segregating V segments, but an unknown experimental factor could not be excluded. Some IMGT-functional V segments, including TRBV6-2 and TRBV6-3, could not be told apart with the 87-base-pair reads, so those segments were excluded. In an earlier analysis of fewer than 750 of the donors, most TCR beta V segments were observed in productive rearrangements about 87% or about 30% of the time, broadly matching IMGT annotations. For the cohort, immune exposure information was limited to CMV serostatus. When HLA alleles, especially DR and DQ, strongly co-occurred, TCR associations were difficult to assign to individual alleles. In a later genetic analysis, fewer N-insertions in productive TCRs were reported among donors in an Asian-associated ancestry cluster than the roughly 640-donor mean. In a later analysis, TCR association rates were found to vary across HLA loci, with the most associated TCRs seen for DRB1 alleles and the fewest for HLA-C alleles. The authors suggested that the approach could potentially be generalized to other disease states and immunological phenotypes. An association between a missense DCLRE1C variant and V-gene and J-gene trimming of TCR beta chains was found in a later genetic analysis and replicated in an independent cohort. Roughly uniform sequencing depth across donors was assumed in presence/absence analyses, although this assumption may not hold. Compared with equally common non-associated chains, HLA-associated TCR beta chains in a later analysis were more clonally expanded and had lower generation probabilities. Because counts were too low, seventeen rarely observed V segments, including chromosome 9 orphons, were left out of the earlier analysis of over 550 of the donors. A group of highly shared sequence variants was considered likely to be a technical artifact of the sequencing pipeline. Cytomegalovirus status was reported to be diagnosed by the classifier with high specificity and sensitivity in both the original and validation cohorts. The study gave a list of under 200 TCR beta chains associated with cytomegalovirus. Most TCR sequences were seen in very few donors, while some public TCRs were found in many individuals. The cohort was sequenced for TCR beta chains only, and without alpha or paired-chain data the features that could be detected were limited. According to a later analysis, parvovirus B19, influenza, CMV and Epstein-Barr virus appeared linked to several top co-occurrence clusters. A further reported finding was that TCR beta sequences accurately predicted the HLA-A and HLA-B alleles for most subjects in the first cohort. Specific HLA alleles were associated with about 17,000 TCR beta sequences at a false discovery rate of 0.05 in a later analysis. A later analysis found that most CMV-associated TCR beta chains appeared HLA-restricted, with HLA associations seemingly driven largely by CMV exposure. HLA typing was unavailable for some donors at each locus, so association tests used only the typed subset.

Concerning this clone itself: Its antigen remains unidentified. Base quality data are lacking; no much larger clone is found one base away.

Including cysteine and phenylalanine, the CDR3 has 16 amino acids. Kept here is only the CDR3 DNA, which spans 48 bases and is read in frame from base 1. CDR1 LGHNA and CDR2 YSLEER were looked up in the germline V gene. V loses 0 bases, J loses 2 bases, and the germline ends lie 13 bases apart. Receptor libraries were prepared by the immunoSEQ multiplex PCR assay. For the multiplex PCR, a mixture combining 60 forward primers for TCR Vbeta segments and 13 reverse primers for TCR Jbeta segments was used. Amplification of the CDR3 region of rearranged TCR beta genes was performed with a multiplex PCR assay on genomic DNA. The amplified TCR beta libraries were sequenced on the Illumina HiSeq System as 87-base-pair reads. The paper's processing steps were these. Across the 700 or so repertoires, a later analysis counted tens of millions of unique TCR beta chains, roughly 11 million of which were shared by at least two donors. To remove PCR and sequencing errors, raw reads were error-corrected and collapsed into unique sequences using a nearest-neighbor algorithm that merged closely related sequences. Alignment of CDR3 sequences to IMGT reference sequences was used to assign V, D and J gene segments. For a sequence to be retained, a match of at least six nucleotides to both a V gene segment and a J gene segment was required. Rearrangements were called productive when the CDR3 lacked stop codons and stayed in frame with V and J; all others were non-productive. CDR3 was defined by IMGT convention, running from the second conserved V-encoded cysteine to the conserved J-encoded phenylalanine. In an earlier analysis of roughly 610 of the donors, sequences lacking an unambiguous match to a single V gene segment were excluded. An earlier analysis of roughly 590 of the donors called V segments functional above 56.7% productive rearrangements and segregating when the between-donor standard deviation exceeded 5%. A statistical classification framework was built for diagnosing cytomegalovirus status from the catalog of TCR beta chain sequences. In a later analysis, TCR nucleotide sequences were compared against IMGT/GENE-DB human TR gene sequences so that V and J genes could be assigned. In a later analysis, CDR3 sequences and most-parsimonious VDJ recombination scenarios were assigned using the TCRdist pipeline. A later analysis defined each TCR beta chain by its CDR3 amino acid sequence plus V-gene family, and excluded reads lacking a unique V-gene family. In a later analysis, 450 to 600 highly shared, low-generation-probability nucleotide sequences were removed to address suspected cross-contamination and a sequencing artifact. A later analysis calculated a clonal expansion index for each public chain from normalized within-repertoire ranks of inferred template counts. In a later analysis, generation probabilities were computed using a VDJ recombination model fitted to out-of-frame rearrangements, and the results were checked against IGoR. A later analysis scored TCR-TCR, TCR-HLA and TCR-CMV co-occurrence with hypergeometric tests, applying a repertoire-size bias correction to TCR pairs. False discovery rates were estimated in a later analysis by permuting HLA or CMV assignments 20 times. In a later analysis, co-occurring TCRs were grouped using DBSCAN, and TCRdist sequence similarity was added for clustering within HLA-allele-positive subsets. For co-occurrence clustering, repertoires with fewer than 30,000 or more than 120,000 public chains were excluded, along with four to six repertoires with anomalous nucleotide sharing. The table comes from immuneACCESS by way of TCRdb, which keeps in-frame sequences with V and J called. Part of the clones is missing from these tables; in studies checked, under half for an unresolved V gene and the rest for unknown reasons. From that table come the V and J calls and clone size; the DNA was used to work out D and trimming. In all, the sample holds about 94,000 clones, and roughly three fifths of those were seen once. Together, the top ten hold about 3.9% of the sample.

The cohort consisted of approximately 670 healthy bone marrow donors. Cohort members were all nominally healthy when sampled, although unrecorded immune exposures were likely present. The donor tested CMV seronegative and was one of the 352 seronegative cohort members. A peripheral blood sample was provided by each donor, and peripheral blood mononuclear cells were used for TCR beta sequencing. Genomic DNA was extracted from the blood cell samples with the Qiagen DNeasy Blood Extraction Kit. Sample: PBMCs. This TCR was sampled from a man under 40 in good health and CMV-seronegative. Here the chain combines TRBV4-3 and TRBJ1-1; confidence is insufficient to name the D gene. The DNA sequence is given as TGCGCCAGCAGCCAAGATCCGGCAGGAACCAACACTGAAGCTTTCTTT. This codes for CASSQDPAGTNTEAFF.